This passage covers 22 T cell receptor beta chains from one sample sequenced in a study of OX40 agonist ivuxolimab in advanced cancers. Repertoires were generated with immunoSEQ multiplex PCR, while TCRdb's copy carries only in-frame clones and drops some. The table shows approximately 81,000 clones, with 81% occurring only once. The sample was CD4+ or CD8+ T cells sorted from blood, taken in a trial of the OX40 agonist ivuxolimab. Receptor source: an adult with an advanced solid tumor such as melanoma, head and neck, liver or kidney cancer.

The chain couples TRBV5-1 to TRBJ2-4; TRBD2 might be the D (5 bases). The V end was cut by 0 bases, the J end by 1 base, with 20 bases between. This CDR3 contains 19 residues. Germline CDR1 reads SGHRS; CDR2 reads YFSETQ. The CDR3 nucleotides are TGCGCCAGCAGCTTGGGAGGAGGAATAACAGAGGTGGCCAAAAACATTCAGTACTTC. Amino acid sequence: CASSLGGGITEVAKNIQYF.

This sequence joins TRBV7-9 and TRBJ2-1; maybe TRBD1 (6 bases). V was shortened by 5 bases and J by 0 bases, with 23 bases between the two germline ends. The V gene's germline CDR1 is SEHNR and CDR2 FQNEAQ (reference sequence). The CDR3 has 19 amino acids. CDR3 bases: TGTGCCAGCAGCGCACCCTCCAGCCGACAGGACAGCTCCTACAATGAGCAGTTCTTC. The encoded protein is CASSAPSSRQDSSYNEQFF.

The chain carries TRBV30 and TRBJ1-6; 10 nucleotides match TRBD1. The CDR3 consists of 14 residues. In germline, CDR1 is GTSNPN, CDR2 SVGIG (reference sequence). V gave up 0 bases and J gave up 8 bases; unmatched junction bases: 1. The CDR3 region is CAWSVGTGDSPLHF. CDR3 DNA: TGTGCCTGGAGTGTCGGGACAGGGGATTCACCCCTCCACTTT.

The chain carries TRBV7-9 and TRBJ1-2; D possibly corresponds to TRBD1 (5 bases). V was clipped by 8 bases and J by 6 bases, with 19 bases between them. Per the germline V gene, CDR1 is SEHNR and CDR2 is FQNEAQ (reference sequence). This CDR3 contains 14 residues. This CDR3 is CASLESGTKNGYTF. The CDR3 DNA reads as TGTGCCAGCTTGGAATCCGGGACGAAGAATGGCTACACCTTC.

This chain's CDR3 is CASSRGTGALNTEAFF. The CDR3, as DNA: TGCGCCAGCAGCAGGGGGACAGGAGCCTTGAACACTGAAGCTTTCTTT. The chain links TRBV5-1 to TRBJ1-1; 8 nucleotides align to TRBD1. J lost 0 bases, V lost 4 bases, and 8 bases had no gene match. CDR1 and CDR2 from the germline V gene are SGHRS and YFSETQ. This CDR3 has 16 residues.

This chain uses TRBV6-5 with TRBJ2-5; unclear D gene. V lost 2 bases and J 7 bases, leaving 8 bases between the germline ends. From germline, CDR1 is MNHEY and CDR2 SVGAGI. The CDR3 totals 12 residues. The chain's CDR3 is CASSYPRGTQYF. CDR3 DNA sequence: TGTGCCAGCAGTTACCCCCGAGGGACCCAGTACTTC.

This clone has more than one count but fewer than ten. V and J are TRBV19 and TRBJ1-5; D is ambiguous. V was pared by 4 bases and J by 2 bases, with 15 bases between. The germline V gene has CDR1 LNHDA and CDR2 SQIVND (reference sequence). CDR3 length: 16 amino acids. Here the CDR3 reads CASSKEPGRGNQPQHF. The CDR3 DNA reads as TGTGCCAGTAGTAAGGAGCCGGGGAGGGGCAATCAGCCCCAGCATTTT.

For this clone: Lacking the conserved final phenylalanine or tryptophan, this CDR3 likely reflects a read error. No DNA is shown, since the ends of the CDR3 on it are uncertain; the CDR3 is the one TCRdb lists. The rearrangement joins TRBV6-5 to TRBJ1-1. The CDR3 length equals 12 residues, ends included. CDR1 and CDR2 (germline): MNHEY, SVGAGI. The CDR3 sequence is CASSYPREAKNG.

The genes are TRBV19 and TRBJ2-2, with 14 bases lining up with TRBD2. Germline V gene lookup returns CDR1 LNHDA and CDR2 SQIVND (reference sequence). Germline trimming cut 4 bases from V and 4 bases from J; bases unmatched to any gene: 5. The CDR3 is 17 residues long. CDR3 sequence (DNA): TGTGCCAGTAGTAGGGGACTAGCGGGGGTCGGCACCGGGGAGCTGTTTTTT. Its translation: CASSRGLAGVGTGELFF.

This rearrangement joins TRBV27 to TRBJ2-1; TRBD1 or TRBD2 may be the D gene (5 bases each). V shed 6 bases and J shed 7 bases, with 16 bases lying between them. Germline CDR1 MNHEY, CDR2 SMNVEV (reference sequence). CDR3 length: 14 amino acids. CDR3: CASSSYQGDNEQFF. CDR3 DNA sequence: TGTGCCAGCAGCTCATATCAGGGAGATAATGAGCAGTTCTTC.

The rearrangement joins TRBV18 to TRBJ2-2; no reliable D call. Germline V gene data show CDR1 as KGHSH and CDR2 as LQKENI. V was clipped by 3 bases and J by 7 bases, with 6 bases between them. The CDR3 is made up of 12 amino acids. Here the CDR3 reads CASSPWGGELFF. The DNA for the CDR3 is TGTGCCAGCTCACCGTGGGGCGGGGAGCTGTTTTTT.

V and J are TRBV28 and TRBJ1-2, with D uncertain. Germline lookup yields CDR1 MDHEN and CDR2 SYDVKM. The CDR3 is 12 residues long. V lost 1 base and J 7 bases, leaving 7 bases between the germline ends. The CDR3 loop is CASSLSWTGYTF. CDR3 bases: TGTGCCAGCAGTTTATCTTGGACTGGCTACACCTTC.

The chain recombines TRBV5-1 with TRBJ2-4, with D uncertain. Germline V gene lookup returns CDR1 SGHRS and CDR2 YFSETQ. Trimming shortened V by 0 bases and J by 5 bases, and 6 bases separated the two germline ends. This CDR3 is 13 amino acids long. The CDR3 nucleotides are TGCGCCAGCAGCTTGGATGGGCAAAACATTCAGTACTTC. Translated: CASSLDGQNIQYF.

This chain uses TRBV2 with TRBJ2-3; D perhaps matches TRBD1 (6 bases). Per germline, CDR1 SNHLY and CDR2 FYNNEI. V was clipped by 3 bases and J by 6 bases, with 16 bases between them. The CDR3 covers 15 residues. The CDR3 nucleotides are TGTGCCAGCAGTGACGTTTCAGGGGCGGTTGATACGCAGTATTTT. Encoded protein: CASSDVSGAVDTQYF. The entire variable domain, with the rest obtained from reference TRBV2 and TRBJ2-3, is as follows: EPEVTQTPSHQVTQMGQEVILRCVPISNHLYFYWYRQILGQKVEFLVSFYNNEISEKSEIFDDQFSVERPDGSNFTLKIRSTKLEDSAMYFCASSDVSGAVDTQYFGPGTRLTVL.

The CDR3, as DNA: TGTGCCAGCAGTGAAGGGAGCTTCTCCTACGAGCAGTACTTC. Its protein is CASSEGSFSYEQYF. The gene calls are TRBV2 and TRBJ2-7; D gene unclear. The V gene's germline CDR1 is SNHLY and CDR2 FYNNEI. The CDR3 sequence is 14 residues long. The V and J ends lost 1 base and 0 bases respectively, with 7 bases between them.

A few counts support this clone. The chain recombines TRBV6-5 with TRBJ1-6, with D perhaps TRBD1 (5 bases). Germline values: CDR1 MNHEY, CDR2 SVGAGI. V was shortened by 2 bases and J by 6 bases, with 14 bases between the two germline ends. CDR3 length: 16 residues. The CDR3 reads CASSYAPPQGNSPLHF. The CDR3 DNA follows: TGTGCCAGCAGTTACGCACCCCCCCAGGGTAATTCACCCCTCCACTTT.

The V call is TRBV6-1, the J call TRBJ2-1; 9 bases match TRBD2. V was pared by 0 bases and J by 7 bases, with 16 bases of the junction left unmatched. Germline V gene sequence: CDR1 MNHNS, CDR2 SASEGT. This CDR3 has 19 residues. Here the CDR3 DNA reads TGTGCCAGCAGTGAAGCCCGGACTAGCGCTAAGCCGGCCCAAAATGAGCAGTTCTTC. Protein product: CASSEARTSAKPAQNEQFF.

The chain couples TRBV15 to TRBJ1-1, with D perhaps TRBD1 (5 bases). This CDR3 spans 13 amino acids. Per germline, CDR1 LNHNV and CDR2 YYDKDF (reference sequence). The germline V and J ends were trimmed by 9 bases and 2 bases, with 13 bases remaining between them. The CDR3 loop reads CATPGGINTEAFF. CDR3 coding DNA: TGTGCCACGCCGGGGGGGATCAACACTGAAGCTTTCTTT.

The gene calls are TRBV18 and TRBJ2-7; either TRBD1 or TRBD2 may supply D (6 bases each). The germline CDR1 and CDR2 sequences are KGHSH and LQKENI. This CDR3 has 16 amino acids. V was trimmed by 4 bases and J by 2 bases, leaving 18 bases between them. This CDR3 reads CASSQTAGGLPYEQYF. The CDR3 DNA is TGTGCCAGCTCACAGACGGCCGGGGGCCTTCCCTACGAGCAGTACTTC.

CDR3 protein: CAISPSGNTIYF. DNA of the CDR3: TGTGCCATCAGCCCCTCTGGAAACACCATATATTTT. This rearrangement joins TRBV10-3 to TRBJ1-3, with D uncertain. The CDR3 is 12 amino acids. Germline V lookup: CDR1 ENHRY, CDR2 SYGVKD. V lost 6 bases, J lost 0 bases, and 3 bases lay in between.

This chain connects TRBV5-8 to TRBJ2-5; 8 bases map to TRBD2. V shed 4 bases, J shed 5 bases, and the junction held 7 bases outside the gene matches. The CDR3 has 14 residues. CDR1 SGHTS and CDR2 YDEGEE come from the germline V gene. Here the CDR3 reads CASSLRGGLETQYF. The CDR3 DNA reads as TGTGCCAGCAGCCTCCGGGGGGGGCTGGAGACCCAGTACTTC.

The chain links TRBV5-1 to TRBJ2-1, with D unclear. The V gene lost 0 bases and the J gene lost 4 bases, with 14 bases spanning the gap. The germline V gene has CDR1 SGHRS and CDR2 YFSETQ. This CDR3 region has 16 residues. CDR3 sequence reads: CASSLGPQAKYNEQFF. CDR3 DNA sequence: TGCGCCAGCAGCTTGGGCCCCCAAGCGAAGTACAATGAGCAGTTCTTC.